Included here is one TCR beta chain sequence, with context. In the authors' workflow: Amplification from reference gene primers served as the basis for estimated nucleated cell counts. Only in-frame clones appear in the TCRdb table, and some are missing; sequencing was by immunoSEQ multiplex PCR. V, J and clone size derive from that table, while D and trimming were established from the DNA sequence. The sample has over 90,000 clones; about 80% are singletons. These data belong to a study of blood T cell repertoires in COVID-19. Germline V gives CDR1 LNHDA, CDR2 SQIVND (reference sequence). The CDR3 is 15 residues long. Germline trimming cut 6 bases from V and 4 bases from J; bases unmatched to any gene: 8.

J is TRBJ2-1 and V is TRBV19, with 8 bases that match TRBD2. The sample comprised peripheral blood. The sequence was collected from a human donor in a cohort sampled during active COVID-19. This CDR3 is CASSRQLAEYNEQFF. DNA of the CDR3: TGTGCCAGTAGCCGCCAACTAGCGGAGTACAATGAGCAGTTCTTC. The full variable domain, its missing parts supplied by reference TRBV19 and TRBJ2-1, is DGGITQSPKYLFRKEGQNVTLSCEQNLNHDAMYWYRQDPGQGLRLIYYSQIVNDFQKGDIAEGYSVSREKKESFPLTVTSAQKNPTAFYLCASSRQLAEYNEQFFGPGTRLTVL.